Following are 14 T cell receptor beta chains from one sample sequenced in a study of regulatory T cells in long-lasting Graves disease. Through Arm-PCR of CDR3 regions and iRepertoire HTBI primers, TCR beta libraries were built. Via MiXCR, TCRdb re-called the multiplex PCR reads, giving one row per CDR3 protein. The data contain some 370,000 distinct CDR3 sequences, less than 25% of them singletons. Time point specified: persistent/refractory GD, antithyroid drugs over 5 years with positive TRAb. The TCR library was made from RNA extracted from PBMCs. Sequencing was performed on peripheral blood mononuclear cells (PBMCs), taken when the disease was refractory, from a patient treated with antithyroid drugs. These receptors came from a female donor with Graves disease.

This clonotype was found a few times. The chain joins TRBV4-2 to TRBJ2-1; the D gene is possibly TRBD2 (6 bases). CDR3 length: 13 residues. Germline V gene sequence: CDR1 LGHNA, CDR2 YNFKEQ. Between the trimmed V and J ends, which lost 4 bases and 8 bases, there was a span of 12 bases. The CDR3 DNA sequence: TGTGCCAGCAGCCGGAGGGCGCGGGATGAGCAGTTCTTC. Protein: CASSRRARDEQFF.

This clonotype was found many times. The V and J genes are TRBV6-2 or TRBV6-3 and TRBJ2-7; D is unresolved. This CDR3 comprises 13 residues. Germline CDR1 MNHEY, CDR2 SVGEGT. V lost 5 bases and J lost 1, with 9 bases in between. CDR3: CASSVGRSYEQYF. The DNA for the CDR3 is TGTGCCAGCAGTGTGGGCAGATCCTACGAGCAGTACTTC.

The V call is TRBV6-1, the J call TRBJ1-1; D not certain. The CDR3 has 13 residues. Germline CDR1 is MNHNS and CDR2 is SASEGT. V lost 11 bases and J lost 3, with 16 bases in between. The CDR3 DNA is TGTGCCTCGGAGTGCGCTGAATACACTGAAGCTTTCTTT. Its translation is CASECAEYTEAFF.

In regard to this clonotype: The CDR3 carries no conserved terminal phenylalanine or tryptophan, so it likely arises from a read error. The V call is TRBV5-5, the J call TRBJ1-2; D is unresolved. The CDR3 covers 12 residues. Germline-derived CDR1 and CDR2 are SGHKS and YYEKEE (reference sequence). Trimming stripped 0 bases from V and 5 bases from J, with 5 bases between. The CDR3 DNA follows: TGTGCCAGCAGCTTGGATGGATATGGCTACACCCTC. It encodes CASSLDGYGYTL.

This clonotype was seen at least ten times. The chain uses TRBV27 and TRBJ1-5; TRBD1 might be the D (5 bases). Germline CDR1 is MNHEY and CDR2 is SMNVEV (reference sequence). The CDR3 is 15 amino acids. Trimming took off 4 bases at V and 2 bases at J, with 12 bases between the two ends. This CDR3 is CASSSNRGGNQPQHF. The CDR3 nucleotides read TGTGCCAGCAGTTCCAACCGGGGGGGCAATCAGCCCCAGCATTTT.

This clonotype came up many times. The genes are TRBV2 and TRBJ1-4, with D possibly being TRBD1 (6 bases). Trimming removed 8 bases at V and 8 bases at J, with 15 bases between. Per germline, CDR1 SNHLY and CDR2 FYNNEI. The CDR3 has 13 amino acids. CDR3 amino acids: CASLTGMSEKLFF. DNA for the CDR3: TGTGCCAGCCTTACAGGGATGAGCGAAAAACTGTTTTTT.

This clonotype came up many times. The chain uses TRBV28 and TRBJ1-2; D is ambiguous. The CDR3 spans 13 residues. Germline CDR1 is MDHEN and CDR2 is SYDVKM. V was cut by 2 bases and J by 3 bases, with 7 bases left in between. Here the CDR3 DNA reads TGTGCCAGCAGTTTAGAGGCGGACTATGGCTACACCTTC. Amino acids: CASSLEADYGYTF.

This clonotype was picked up many times. This chain connects TRBV28 to TRBJ1-2, with D possibly matching TRBD1 (6 bases). The CDR3 length is 13 residues. Per germline, CDR1 MDHEN and CDR2 SYDVKM. Trimming pared 2 bases from V and 3 bases from J, leaving 7 bases between. CDR3 residues: CASSLRQDYGYTF. The CDR3 nucleotides read TGTGCCAGCAGTTTAAGACAGGACTATGGCTACACCTTC.

This clonotype was recorded many times. CDR3: CAISESQQGINGYTF. CDR3 in DNA: TGTGCCATCAGTGAGTCCCAACAGGGGATTAATGGCTACACCTTC. The J gene is TRBJ1-2, the V gene TRBV10-3; the match to TRBD1 covers 7 bases. The V gene's germline CDR1 is ENHRY and CDR2 SYGVKD. CDR3 size: 15 residues. The trim removed 0 bases at V and 6 bases at J, leaving 7 bases unmatched.

This chain connects TRBV20-1 to TRBJ2-3; D call uncertain. The CDR3 is made up of 12 amino acids. Trimming removed 2 bases from V and 5 bases from J, with 8 bases in between. CDR1 is DFQATT, CDR2 SNEGSKA, per germline (reference sequence). CDR3 in DNA: TGCAGTGCTAGAATGCTGGGAGATACGCAGTATTTT. Its protein is CSARMLGDTQYF.

This clonotype was counted a few times. The V call is TRBV20-1, the J call TRBJ1-1; 8 bases align to TRBD1. With 5 bases clipped from V and 1 base from J, the junction kept 3 bases outside the gene matches. The V gene's germline CDR1 is DFQATT and CDR2 SNEGSKA (reference sequence). This CDR3 spans 13 amino acids. The CDR3 is CSARDRSNTEAFF. Written as DNA, the CDR3 is TGCAGTGCTCGGGACAGGTCGAACACTGAAGCTTTCTTT.

This clonotype was counted at least ten times. The J gene is TRBJ2-2, the V gene TRBV28, with 9 bases that match TRBD1. With 5 bases clipped from V and 5 bases from J, the junction kept 6 bases outside the gene matches. Germline-derived CDR1 and CDR2 are MDHEN and SYDVKM. The CDR3 is 15 amino acids. The CDR3 sequence: CASSITGGWTGELFF. CDR3 in DNA: TGTGCCAGCAGTATTACAGGGGGCTGGACCGGGGAGCTGTTTTTT. Variable domain in full (rest from reference TRBV28 and TRBJ2-2): DVKVTQSSRYLVKRTGEKVFLECVQDMDHENMFWYRQDPGLGLRLIYFSYDVKMKEKGDIPEGYSVSREKKERFSLILESASTNQTSMYLCASSITGGWTGELFFGEGSRLTVL.

This clonotype has just a few counts. V usage is TRBV7-2 and J usage is TRBJ2-7, with TRBD2 identical over 12 bases. The junction had 5 bases not matched to a gene; V was cut back by 5 bases and J by 3 bases. Germline V gene lookup returns CDR1 SGHTA and CDR2 FQGNSA. CDR3 length: 15 amino acids. Here the CDR3 reads CASSAGLAGIYEQYF. The DNA of the CDR3 is TGTGCCAGCAGCGCGGGACTAGCGGGTATCTACGAGCAGTACTTC.

This clonotype came up many times. This chain links TRBV7-2 with TRBJ2-7; maybe TRBD1 (5 bases). V lost 2 bases and J 4 bases, leaving 12 bases between the germline ends. Germline CDR1 SGHTA, CDR2 FQGNSA. The length of the CDR3 is 14 residues. CDR3 loop: CASSLYATAYEQYF. CDR3 DNA sequence: TGTGCCAGCAGCTTATATGCGACAGCTTACGAGCAGTACTTC. Supplemented by reference TRBV7-2 and TRBJ2-7, the full variable domain reads GAGVSQSPSNKVTEKGKDVELRCDPISGHTALYWYRQSLGQGLEFLIYFQGNSAPDKSGLPSDRFSAERTGGSVSTLTIQRTQQEDSAVYLCASSLYATAYEQYFGPGTRLTVT.